This T cell receptor (beta chain) was recorded in a study of blood T cell dynamics during melanoma immunotherapy. Study context: First-line therapy was either pembrolizumab or nivolumab with ipilimumab for metastatic melanoma.

The time point is: pre-treatment baseline. Disease control meant complete response, partial response or stable disease at 12 weeks. Generated by immunoSEQ multiplex PCR, the TCRdb table keeps only in-frame clones and is missing some. The sample holds some 13,000 clones; just over 85% are singletons and the top ten take roughly 4%. Comment on this clone: Antigen specificity is unknown.

CDR1 is GTSNPN and CDR2 is SVGIG in the germline V gene (reference sequence). CDR3 length: 13 residues. Whole-study findings and limits: Whether repertoire-driving clones were melanoma-specific could not be determined. At W3, later disease-control patients showed bifurcated PBMC repertoire changes, unlike progressors.

V usage is TRBV30 and J usage is TRBJ2-5; 9 nucleotides line up with TRBD2. Sequencing used blood, obtained from a patient treated with checkpoint blockade. This receptor was obtained from a human donor with melanoma. The CDR3 spells CASERGAKETQYF. CDR3 coding DNA: TGTGCTTCAGAGCGGGGGGCGAAAGAGACCCAGTACTTC. Together with reference TRBV30 and TRBJ2-5, the CDR3 gives the full variable domain: SQTIHQWPATLVQPVGSPLSLECTVEGTSNPNLYWYRQAAGRGLQLLFYSVGIGQISSEVPQNLSASRPQDRQFILSSKKLLLSDSGFYLCASERGAKETQYFGPGTRLLVL.